The T cell receptor beta chain described here comes from a study of T cell responses to AZD1222 COVID-19 vaccine. Data came from immunoSEQ multiplex PCR; TCRdb stores just in-frame clones and leaves some out. The sample consists of about 120,000 clones, roughly 91% of them appearing once. The CDR3 totals 15 residues. Germline V gene lookup returns CDR1 MDHEN and CDR2 SYDVKM. The V end lost 5 bases, the J end lost 4 bases, and 15 bases lay between the germline ends. The material sequenced was peripheral blood, taken 28 days after the second AZD1222 dose. The TCR comes from an adult who received the AZD1222 COVID-19 vaccine. The chain employs TRBV28 and TRBJ1-5; no reliable D call. The CDR3 region has the DNA TGTGCCAGCAGTAGCCTAAAGAGTGGAAATCAGCCCCAGCATTTT. This encodes CASSSLKSGNQPQHF. The variable domain in full, completed from reference TRBV28 and TRBJ1-5, reads DVKVTQSSRYLVKRTGEKVFLECVQDMDHENMFWYRQDPGLGLRLIYFSYDVKMKEKGDIPEGYSVSREKKERFSLILESASTNQTSMYLCASSSLKSGNQPQHFGDGTRLSIL.